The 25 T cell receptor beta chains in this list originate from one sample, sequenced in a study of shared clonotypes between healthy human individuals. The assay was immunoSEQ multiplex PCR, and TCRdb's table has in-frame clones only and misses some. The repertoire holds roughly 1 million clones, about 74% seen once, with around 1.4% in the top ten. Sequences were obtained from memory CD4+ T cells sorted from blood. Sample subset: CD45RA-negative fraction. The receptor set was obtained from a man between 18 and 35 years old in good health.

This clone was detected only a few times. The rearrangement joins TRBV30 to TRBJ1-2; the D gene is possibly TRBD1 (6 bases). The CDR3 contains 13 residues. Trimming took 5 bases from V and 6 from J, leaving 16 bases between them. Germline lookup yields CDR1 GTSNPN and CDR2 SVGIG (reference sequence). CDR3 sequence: CAWRQAGTHGYTF. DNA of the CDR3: TGTGCCTGGCGACAGGCTGGAACCCATGGCTACACCTTC.

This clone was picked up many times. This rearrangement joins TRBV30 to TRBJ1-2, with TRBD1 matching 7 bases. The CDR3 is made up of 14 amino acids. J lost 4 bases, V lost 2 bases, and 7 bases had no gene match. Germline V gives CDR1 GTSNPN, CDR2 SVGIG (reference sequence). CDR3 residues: CAWSLAGGSYGYTF. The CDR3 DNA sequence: TGTGCCTGGAGTTTGGCAGGGGGATCCTATGGCTACACCTTC.

The CDR3 spells CASVGQSNQPQHF. The CDR3 DNA reads as TGTGCCAGCGTTGGGCAGAGCAATCAGCCCCAGCATTTT. The chain recombines TRBV2 with TRBJ1-5; D is ambiguous. The CDR3 is made up of 13 amino acids. Deletions cut 8 bases from V and 1 base from J, with 9 bases between. The germline V gene encodes CDR1 SNHLY and CDR2 FYNNEI.

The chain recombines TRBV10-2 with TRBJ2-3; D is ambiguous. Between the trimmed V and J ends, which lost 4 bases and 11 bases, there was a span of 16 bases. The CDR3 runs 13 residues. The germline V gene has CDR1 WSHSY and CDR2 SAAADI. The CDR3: CASSAGGQSVQYF. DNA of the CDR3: TGCGCCAGCAGTGCCGGCGGCCAGTCGGTGCAGTATTTT.

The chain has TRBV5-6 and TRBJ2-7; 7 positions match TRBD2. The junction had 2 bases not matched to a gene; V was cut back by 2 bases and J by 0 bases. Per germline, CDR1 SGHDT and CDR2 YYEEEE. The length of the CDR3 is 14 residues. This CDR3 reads CASSFRGDSYEQYF. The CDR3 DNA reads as TGTGCCAGCAGCTTTCGGGGGGACTCCTACGAGCAGTACTTC.

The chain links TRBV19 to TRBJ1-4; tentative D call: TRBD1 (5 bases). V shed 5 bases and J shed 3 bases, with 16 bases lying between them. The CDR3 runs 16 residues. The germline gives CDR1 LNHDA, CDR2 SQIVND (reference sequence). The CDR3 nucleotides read TGTGCCAGTAGTGCCTCTTTGGGGGTGGCTAATGAAAAACTGTTTTTT. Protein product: CASSASLGVANEKLFF.

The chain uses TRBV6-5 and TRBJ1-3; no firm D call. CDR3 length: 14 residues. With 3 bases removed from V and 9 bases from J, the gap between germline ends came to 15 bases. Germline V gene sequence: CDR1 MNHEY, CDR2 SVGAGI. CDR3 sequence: CASSYSRVSGTIYF. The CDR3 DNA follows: TGTGCCAGCAGTTATTCACGGGTTTCTGGCACCATATATTTT.

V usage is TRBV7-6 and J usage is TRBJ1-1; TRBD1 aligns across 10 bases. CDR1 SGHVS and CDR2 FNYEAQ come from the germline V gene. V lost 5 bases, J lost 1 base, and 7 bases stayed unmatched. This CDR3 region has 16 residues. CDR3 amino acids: CASSPWDRGTNTEAFF. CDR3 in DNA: TGTGCCAGCAGCCCGTGGGACAGGGGAACGAACACTGAAGCTTTCTTT.

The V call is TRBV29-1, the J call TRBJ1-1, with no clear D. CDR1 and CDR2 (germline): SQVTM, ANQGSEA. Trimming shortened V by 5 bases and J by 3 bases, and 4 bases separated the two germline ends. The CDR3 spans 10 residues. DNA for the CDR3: TGCAGCGTTCTGGACACTGAAGCTTTCTTT. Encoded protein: CSVLDTEAFF.

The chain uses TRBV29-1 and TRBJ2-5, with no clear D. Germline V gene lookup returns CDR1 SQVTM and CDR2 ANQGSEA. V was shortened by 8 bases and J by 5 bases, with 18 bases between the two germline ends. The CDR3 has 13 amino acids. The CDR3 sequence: CSTLQGSGETQYF. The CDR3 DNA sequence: TGCAGCACGCTCCAAGGGTCCGGGGAGACCCAGTACTTC.

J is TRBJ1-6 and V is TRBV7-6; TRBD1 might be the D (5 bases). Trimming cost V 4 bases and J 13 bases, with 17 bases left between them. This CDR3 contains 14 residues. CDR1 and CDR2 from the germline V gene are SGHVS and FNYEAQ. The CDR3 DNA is TGTGCCAGCAGCTCTACCGGGACGGGGGAGCCCCTCCACTTT. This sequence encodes CASSSTGTGEPLHF.

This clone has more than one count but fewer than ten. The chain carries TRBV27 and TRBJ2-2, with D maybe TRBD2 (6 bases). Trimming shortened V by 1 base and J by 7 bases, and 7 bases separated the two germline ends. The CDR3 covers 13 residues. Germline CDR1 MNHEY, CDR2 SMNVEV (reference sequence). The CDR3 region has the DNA TGTGCCAGCAGTTTATGGAGGGACGGGGAGCTGTTTTTT. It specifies CASSLWRDGELFF.

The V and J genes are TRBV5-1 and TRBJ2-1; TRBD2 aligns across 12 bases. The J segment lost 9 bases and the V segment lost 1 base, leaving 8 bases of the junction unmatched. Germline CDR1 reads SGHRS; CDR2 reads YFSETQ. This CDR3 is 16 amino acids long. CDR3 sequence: CASSLTSGGTYREQFF. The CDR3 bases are TGCGCCAGCAGCTTGACTAGCGGGGGGACTTACCGTGAGCAGTTCTTC.

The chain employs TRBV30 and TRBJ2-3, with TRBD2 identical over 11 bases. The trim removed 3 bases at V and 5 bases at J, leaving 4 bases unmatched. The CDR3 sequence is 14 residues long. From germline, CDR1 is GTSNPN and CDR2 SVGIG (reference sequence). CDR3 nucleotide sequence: TGTGCCTGGAGGGTTAGCGGGGGGGGAGATACGCAGTATTTT. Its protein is CAWRVSGGGDTQYF.

The chain's CDR3 is CASSQLTNTGELFF. For the CDR3, the DNA is TGTGCCAGCAGCCAATTGACGAACACCGGGGAGCTGTTTTTT. The chain recombines TRBV14 with TRBJ2-2; D is unresolved. Trimming took 2 bases from V and 0 from J, leaving 4 bases between them. The CDR3 runs 14 residues. CDR1 is SGHDN, CDR2 FVKESK, per germline. The full variable domain, with the rest looked up from reference TRBV14 and TRBJ2-2, is EAGVTQFPSHSVIEKGQTVTLRCDPISGHDNLYWYRRVMGKEIKFLLHFVKESKQDESGMPNNRFLAERTGGTYSTLKVQPAELEDSGVYFCASSQLTNTGELFFGEGSRLTVL.

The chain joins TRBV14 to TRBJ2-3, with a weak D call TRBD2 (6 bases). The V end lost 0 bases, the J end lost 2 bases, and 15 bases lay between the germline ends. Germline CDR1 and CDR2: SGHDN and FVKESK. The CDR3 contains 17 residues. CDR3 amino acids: CASSQDIKRVATDTQYF. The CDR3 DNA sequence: TGTGCCAGCAGCCAAGATATAAAGCGGGTGGCCACAGATACGCAGTATTTT.

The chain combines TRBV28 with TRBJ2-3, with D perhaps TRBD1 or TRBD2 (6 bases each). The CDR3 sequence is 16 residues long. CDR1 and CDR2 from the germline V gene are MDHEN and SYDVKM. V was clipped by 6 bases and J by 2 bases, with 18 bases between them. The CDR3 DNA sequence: TGTGCCAGCAGCCGTAGGGGGGCAGGGTCCACAGATACGCAGTATTTT. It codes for CASSRRGAGSTDTQYF.

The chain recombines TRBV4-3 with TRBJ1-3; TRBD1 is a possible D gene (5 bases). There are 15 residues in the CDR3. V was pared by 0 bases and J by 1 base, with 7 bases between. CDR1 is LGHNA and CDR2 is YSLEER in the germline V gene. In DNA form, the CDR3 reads TGCGCCAGCAGCCAAGAAGGGGAATCTGGAAACACCATATATTTT. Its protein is CASSQEGESGNTIYF.

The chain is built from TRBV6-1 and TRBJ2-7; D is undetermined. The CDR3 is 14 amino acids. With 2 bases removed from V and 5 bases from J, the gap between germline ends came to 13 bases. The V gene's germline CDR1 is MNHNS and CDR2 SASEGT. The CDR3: CASSERKALDEQYF. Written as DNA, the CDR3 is TGTGCCAGCAGTGAAAGGAAGGCCCTGGACGAGCAGTACTTC.

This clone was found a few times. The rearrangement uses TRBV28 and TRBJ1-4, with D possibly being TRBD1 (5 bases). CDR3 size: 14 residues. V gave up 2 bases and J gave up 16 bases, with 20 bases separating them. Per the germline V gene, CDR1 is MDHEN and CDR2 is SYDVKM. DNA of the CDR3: TGTGCCAGCAGTTTAGGGCAGGGCGGAAAAAAAGGGTTTTTT. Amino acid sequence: CASSLGQGGKKGFF.

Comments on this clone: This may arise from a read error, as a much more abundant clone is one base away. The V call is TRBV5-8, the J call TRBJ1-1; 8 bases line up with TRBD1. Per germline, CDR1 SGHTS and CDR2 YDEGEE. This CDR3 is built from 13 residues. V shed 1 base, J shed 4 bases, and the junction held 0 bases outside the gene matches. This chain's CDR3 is CASSLTGGTEAFF. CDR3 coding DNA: TGTGCCAGCAGCTTGACAGGGGGCACTGAAGCTTTCTTT. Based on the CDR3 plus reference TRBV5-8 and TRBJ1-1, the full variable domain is EAGVTQSPTHLIKTRGQQATLRCSPISGHTSVYWYQQALGLGLQFLLWYDEGEERNRGNFPPRFSGRQFPNYSSELNVNALELEDSALYLCASSLTGGTEAFFGQGTRLTVV.

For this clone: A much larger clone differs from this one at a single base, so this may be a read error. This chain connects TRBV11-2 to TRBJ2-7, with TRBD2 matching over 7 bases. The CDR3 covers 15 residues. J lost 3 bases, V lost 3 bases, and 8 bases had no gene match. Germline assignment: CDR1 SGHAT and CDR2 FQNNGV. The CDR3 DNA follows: TGTGCCAGCAGCTTGGGGAGGGCTAGTATCTACGAGCAGTACTTC. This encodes CASSLGRASIYEQYF.

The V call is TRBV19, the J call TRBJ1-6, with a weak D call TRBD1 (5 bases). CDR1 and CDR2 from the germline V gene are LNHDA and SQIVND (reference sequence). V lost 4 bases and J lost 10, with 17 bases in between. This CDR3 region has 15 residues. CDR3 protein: CASSTSWGGDSPLHF. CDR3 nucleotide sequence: TGTGCCAGTAGTACCTCCTGGGGAGGGGACTCACCCCTCCACTTT.

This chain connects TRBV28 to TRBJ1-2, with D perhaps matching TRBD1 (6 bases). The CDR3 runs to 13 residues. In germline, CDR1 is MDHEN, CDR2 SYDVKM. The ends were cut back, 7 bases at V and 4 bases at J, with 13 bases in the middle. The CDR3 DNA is TGTGCCAGCACGGGGCAGGGGCTCTATGGCTACACCTTC. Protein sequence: CASTGQGLYGYTF.

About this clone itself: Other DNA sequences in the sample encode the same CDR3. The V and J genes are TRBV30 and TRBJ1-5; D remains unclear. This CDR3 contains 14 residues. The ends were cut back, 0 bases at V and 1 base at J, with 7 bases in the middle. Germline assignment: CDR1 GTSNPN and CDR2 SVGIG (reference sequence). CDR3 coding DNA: TGTGCCTGGAGTGTGTCTGGGAGCAATCAGCCCCAGCATTTT. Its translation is CAWSVSGSNQPQHF.